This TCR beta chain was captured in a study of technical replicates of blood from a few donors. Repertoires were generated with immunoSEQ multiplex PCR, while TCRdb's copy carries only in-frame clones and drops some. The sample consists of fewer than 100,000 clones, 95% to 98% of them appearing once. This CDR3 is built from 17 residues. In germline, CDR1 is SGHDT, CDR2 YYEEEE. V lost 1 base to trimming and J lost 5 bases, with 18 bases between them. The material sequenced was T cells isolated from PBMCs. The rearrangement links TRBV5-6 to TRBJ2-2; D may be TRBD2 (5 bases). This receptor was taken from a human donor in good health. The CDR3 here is CASSLQVYRDLTGELFF. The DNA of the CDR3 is TGTGCCAGCAGCTTGCAAGTCTACCGGGATCTAACCGGGGAGCTGTTTTTT.